This entry lists 11 T cell receptor beta chains sequenced from one sample in a study. A single record per CDR3 protein comes from TCRdb applying MiXCR to the 5' RACE reads. The table has about 40,000 distinct CDR3 sequences, 15% to 20% seen once. Sequencing input: naive CD4+ T cells sorted from a lymph node. The subset here: naive CD4+ T cells, CD4+CD45RA+CD25-. Source of these receptors: a female donor with breast cancer.

The V gene is TRBV5-1, the J gene TRBJ1-4, with D maybe TRBD1 (6 bases). The CDR3 is 14 amino acids. Trimming cost V 4 bases and J 9 bases, with 16 bases left between them. Germline V gene data show CDR1 as SGHRS and CDR2 as YFSETQ. The CDR3 region is CASSDGQSAQKLFF. CDR3 sequence (DNA): TGCGCCAGCAGCGACGGACAGTCCGCCCAAAAACTGTTTTTT.

Remarks on this clonotype: It may be a read error: a sequence one base away is much more abundant. The chain recombines TRBV5-5 with TRBJ2-7; D not resolved. Germline CDR1 is SGHKS and CDR2 is YYEKEE (reference sequence). The CDR3 is made up of 15 amino acids. The CDR3 loop is CASSLTLTSPYEQCF. In DNA, the CDR3 is TGTGCCAGCAGCTTAACACTCACATCCCCCTACGAGCAGTGCTTC.

About this clonotype itself: Possible read error: a much larger clone is one base away. The J gene is TRBJ1-5, the V gene TRBV20-1; 7 bases agree with TRBD1. This CDR3 contains 12 residues. Germline V gene lookup returns CDR1 DFQATT and CDR2 SNEGSKA (reference sequence). CDR3 DNA sequence: TGCGGCGGGACAGATAATAATCAGCCCCAGCATTTT. Residues: CGGTDNNQPQHF.

This clonotype was detected many times. V gene TRBV6-5 combines with J gene TRBJ1-2; tentative D call: TRBD1 (5 bases). CDR1 MNHEY and CDR2 SVGAGI come from the germline V gene. The CDR3 extends over 13 amino acids. V lost 6 bases and J lost 4, with 12 bases in between. The CDR3 DNA sequence: TGTGCCAGCAGCCCTGACAGAACCTATGGCTACACCTTC. This sequence encodes CASSPDRTYGYTF.

This clonotype was detected ten times or more. CDR3 in DNA: TGCGCCAGCAGCGCTAGCGGGAGGGCCTCCGAGCAGTACTTC. Protein product: CASSASGRASEQYF. The chain has TRBV5-1 and TRBJ2-7; 12 bases fit TRBD2. The CDR3 extends over 14 amino acids. CDR1 is SGHRS, CDR2 YFSETQ, per germline. The junction had 5 bases not matched to a gene; V was cut back by 4 bases and J by 6 bases.

The chain employs TRBV7-2 and TRBJ2-7; D not resolved. The CDR3 consists of 13 residues. Between the trimmed V and J ends, which lost 0 bases and 6 bases, there was a span of 9 bases. Germline V lookup: CDR1 SGHTA, CDR2 FQGNSA. DNA for the CDR3: TGTGCCAGCAGCTTAGCTATCCTCTGCGAGCAGTACTTC. Its translation is CASSLAILCEQYF.

This clonotype appeared a few times. The chain joins TRBV6-1 to TRBJ2-3, with 7 bases matching TRBD1. Germline V gene lookup returns CDR1 MNHNS and CDR2 SASEGT. The ends lost 3 bases at V and 3 bases at J; junction bases unmatched: 9. The CDR3 sequence is 16 residues long. The CDR3 bases are TGTGCCAGCAGTGAGCGACAGGGTGGTAGAACAGATACGCAGTATTTT. Translated, it gives CASSERQGGRTDTQYF.

The V gene is TRBV20-1, the J gene TRBJ1-4; the D is unclear. The V end lost 5 bases, the J end lost 8 bases, and 12 bases lay between the germline ends. The CDR3 consists of 12 residues. Per germline, CDR1 DFQATT and CDR2 SNEGSKA (reference sequence). The CDR3 nucleotides are TGCAGTGCTCCGGCCCTCAGGGAAAAACTGTTTTTT. This encodes CSAPALREKLFF.

CDR3 residues: CASSSMTSAAETQYF. The CDR3 bases are TGTGCCAGCAGCTCGATGACTAGCGCGGCAGAGACCCAGTACTTC. This rearrangement joins TRBV5-4 to TRBJ2-5, with TRBD2 identical over 8 bases. Germline trimming cut 3 bases from V and 4 bases from J; bases unmatched to any gene: 8. The CDR3 totals 15 residues. Germline CDR1 is SGHNT and CDR2 is YYREEE (reference sequence).

The chain's CDR3 is CASSFGLTYNEQFF. DNA of the CDR3: TGCGCCAGCAGCTTTGGGTTAACCTACAATGAGCAGTTCTTC. J is TRBJ2-1 and V is TRBV5-1; D is unresolved. V lost 2 bases and J 2 bases, leaving 8 bases between the germline ends. In germline, CDR1 is SGHRS, CDR2 YFSETQ. The CDR3 has 14 amino acids.

This clonotype was counted a few times. The genes are TRBV7-2 and TRBJ2-7; D gene unclear. Germline V gene lookup returns CDR1 SGHTA and CDR2 FQGNSA. Trimming took off 5 bases at V and 7 bases at J, with 15 bases between the two ends. The CDR3 sequence is 13 residues long. CDR3 bases: TGTGCCAGCAGCCTACGCTCAGTTCGGGAGCAGTACTTC. Amino acid sequence: CASSLRSVREQYF.